The 29 T cell receptor beta chains listed next were all sequenced from one sample in a study of cytomegalovirus exposure and HLA in healthy donors. The PCR used 60 Vbeta and 13 Jbeta primers. Assay used: immunoSEQ multiplex PCR; TCRdb lists only in-frame clones, some missing. The sample carries more than 200,000 clones, over 75% recorded once. The sequenced material came from PBMCs. The source is a human donor in good health.

The chain is built from TRBV5-6 and TRBJ2-7; 15 positions agree with TRBD2. This CDR3 is built from 15 residues. Germline V gene data show CDR1 as SGHDT and CDR2 as YYEEEE. The trim removed 0 bases at V and 8 bases at J, leaving 3 bases unmatched. CDR3: CASSLGGLAGGKQYF. CDR3 bases: TGTGCCAGCAGCTTGGGGGGACTAGCGGGAGGAAAGCAGTACTTC.

The rearrangement joins TRBV25-1 to TRBJ2-1; tentatively, D is TRBD1 (6 bases). This CDR3 is 16 amino acids long. The germline V gene encodes CDR1 MGHDK and CDR2 SYGVNS. Trimming stripped 5 bases from V and 5 bases from J, with 19 bases between. This chain's CDR3 is CASSFLRGTNNNEQFF. Here the CDR3 DNA reads TGTGCCAGCAGTTTCCTCCGAGGGACAAACAACAATGAGCAGTTCTTC.

V gene TRBV4-3 combines with J gene TRBJ1-3; D is ambiguous. The V and J ends lost 1 base and 0 bases respectively, with 10 bases between them. Germline V gene sequence: CDR1 LGHNA, CDR2 YSLEER. The CDR3 is 16 residues long. Written as DNA, the CDR3 is TGCGCCAGCAGCCAAGTGAGGTCGCTCTCTGGAAACACCATATATTTT. Protein sequence: CASSQVRSLSGNTIYF.

This rearrangement joins TRBV27 to TRBJ2-1, with 9 positions matching TRBD2. The CDR3 is made up of 14 amino acids. Per the germline V gene, CDR1 is MNHEY and CDR2 is SMNVEV (reference sequence). Losses at the gene ends were 3 bases for V and 9 bases for J; bases not matched to a gene: 6. The CDR3 region is CASSFSSGSSEQFF. CDR3 sequence (DNA): TGTGCCAGCAGTTTTAGTAGCGGGAGCAGTGAGCAGTTCTTC.

This CDR3 is CASSNAGTSGTDTQYF. CDR3 DNA sequence: TGCGCCAGCAGCAACGCCGGGACTAGCGGCACAGATACGCAGTATTTT. The chain has TRBV4-3 and TRBJ2-3, with 10 nucleotides matching TRBD2. The CDR3 contains 16 residues. Germline trimming cut 5 bases from V and 1 base from J; bases unmatched to any gene: 6. The germline gives CDR1 LGHNA, CDR2 YSLEER.

The chain links TRBV27 to TRBJ1-1; 8 bases are shared with TRBD1. The V gene's germline CDR1 is MNHEY and CDR2 SMNVEV (reference sequence). This CDR3 comprises 14 residues. V gave up 5 bases and J gave up 5 bases; unmatched junction bases: 7. The CDR3 loop is CASSTGQGSTEAFF. The CDR3 nucleotides are TGTGCCAGCAGTACTGGACAGGGATCTACTGAAGCTTTCTTT.

This chain joins TRBV6-5 and TRBJ1-4; D is perhaps TRBD1 (5 bases). Germline lookup yields CDR1 MNHEY and CDR2 SVGAGI. CDR3 size: 14 residues. Between the trimmed V and J ends, which lost 5 bases and 8 bases, there was a span of 15 bases. The CDR3 region is CASSGAGVVEKLFF. The CDR3 coding sequence is TGTGCCAGCAGTGGGGCTGGGGTCGTCGAAAAACTGTTTTTT.

The chain is built from TRBV1 and TRBJ2-3; the table's D call TRBD2 went unverified against the DNA. TRBV1 is a recognized pseudogene. The CDR3 consists of 18 residues. The CDR3 is CTSRRRALGPGGTDTQYF. CDR3 coding DNA: TGCACCAGCAGGAGGCGGGCTCTTGGTCCGGGGGGCACAGATACGCAGTATTTT.

The chain employs TRBV15 and TRBJ2-7; 10 bases align to TRBD2. The germline gives CDR1 LNHNV, CDR2 YYDKDF (reference sequence). The CDR3 spans 15 residues. The V gene end was trimmed by 1 base and the J gene end by 3 bases; junction bases not matched to a gene: 3. The CDR3 region is CATSRAASGSYEQYF. The CDR3 DNA is TGTGCCACCAGCAGAGCGGCTAGCGGGAGCTACGAGCAGTACTTC.

The chain recombines TRBV7-6 with TRBJ2-3, with 16 nucleotides matching TRBD2. Trimming removed 5 bases from V and 0 bases from J; junction bases left unmatched: 8. The CDR3 is 19 residues long. From germline, CDR1 is SGHVS and CDR2 FNYEAQ. Here the CDR3 DNA reads TGTGCCAGCAGCAGACCGGGACTAGCGGGAGGGCCTAGCACAGATACGCAGTATTTT. Its translation: CASSRPGLAGGPSTDTQYF.

The chain is built from TRBV6-1 and TRBJ1-3; D is unresolved. V was pared by 6 bases and J by 0 bases, with 12 bases between. Germline assignment: CDR1 MNHNS and CDR2 SASEGT. The CDR3 extends over 15 amino acids. For the CDR3, the DNA is TGTGCCAGCAGCCGGGAGATAAGCTCTGGAAACACCATATATTTT. Its translation: CASSREISSGNTIYF.

This chain joins TRBV15 and TRBJ1-2; 9 bases are a match to TRBD1. CDR1 is LNHNV, CDR2 YYDKDF, per germline (reference sequence). The V segment lost 0 bases and the J segment 7 bases; nucleotides outside the gene matches: 12. There are 17 residues in the CDR3. The CDR3 loop reads CATSRDSDRGAGRGYTF. The CDR3 DNA is TGTGCCACCAGCAGAGACTCGGACAGGGGTGCGGGTCGTGGCTACACCTTC.

The DNA of the CDR3 is TGTGCCAGCAGTTTATATAGGACAGGGTACAATGAGCAGTTCTTC. It is translated as CASSLYRTGYNEQFF. V gene TRBV28 combines with J gene TRBJ2-1, with TRBD1 matching over 8 bases. Losses at the gene ends were 1 base for V and 4 bases for J; bases not matched to a gene: 3. The CDR3 consists of 15 residues. Germline assignment: CDR1 MDHEN and CDR2 SYDVKM.

The rearrangement uses TRBV28 and TRBJ2-1; 8 bases fit TRBD2. This CDR3 has 15 amino acids. Trimming at V came to 5 bases and at J to 5 bases, leaving 8 bases not matched to a gene. Per the germline V gene, CDR1 is MDHEN and CDR2 is SYDVKM. DNA of the CDR3: TGTGCCAGCAGTCAAGCGGGAGTCGGGGACAATGAGCAGTTCTTC. It yields the protein CASSQAGVGDNEQFF.

The chain joins TRBV7-9 to TRBJ1-1; TRBD1 might be the D (6 bases). In germline, CDR1 is SEHNR, CDR2 FQNEAQ (reference sequence). V was pared by 3 bases and J by 7 bases, with 30 bases between. The CDR3 is made up of 19 amino acids. The CDR3 DNA sequence: TGTGCCAGCAGCTTTAGGGGGGGTGGTGTGGGCGGCCCTTTGCTTGAAGCTTTCTTT. It specifies CASSFRGGGVGGPLLEAFF.

The count of this clone is one. The DNA for the CDR3 is TGTGCAGTCAGACAGGAGGCTGGAAGCGATGAGCAGTTCTTC. The encoded protein is CAVRQEAGSDEQFF. V gene TRBV27 combines with J gene TRBJ2-1, with D perhaps matching TRBD1 (6 bases). The length of the CDR3 is 14 residues. Germline CDR1 MNHEY, CDR2 SMNVEV (reference sequence).

There are a few counts of this clone. For the CDR3, the DNA is TGTGCCAGCAGCCGACAATGGGGGGGGACTGAAGCTTTCTTT. It is translated as CASSRQWGGTEAFF. The genes are TRBV7-2 and TRBJ1-1; possible D gene TRBD1, 5 bases. Germline CDR1 is SGHTA and CDR2 is FQGNSA. The CDR3 length is 14 residues. V lost 5 bases and J lost 5, with 15 bases in between. Full variable domain (outside the CDR3, taken from reference TRBV7-2 and TRBJ1-1): GAGVSQSPSNKVTEKGKDVELRCDPISGHTALYWYRQSLGQGLEFLIYFQGNSAPDKSGLPSDRFSAERTGGSVSTLTIQRTQQEDSAVYLCASSRQWGGTEAFFGQGTRLTVV.

V is TRBV5-4 and J is TRBJ2-1; TRBD2 matches 11 bases. Trimming removed 3 bases from V and 7 bases from J; junction bases left unmatched: 9. Germline CDR1 SGHNT, CDR2 YYREEE (reference sequence). CDR3 length equals 16 residues. This CDR3 reads CASSSSTSGRRNEQFF. Written as DNA, the CDR3 is TGTGCCAGCAGCTCCTCTACTAGCGGGAGAAGGAATGAGCAGTTCTTC.

This chain joins TRBV9 and TRBJ1-2; 8 bases fit TRBD1. CDR1 and CDR2 (germline): SGDLS, YYNGEE. The CDR3 is 13 amino acids. The V and J ends lost 4 bases and 5 bases, in that order; junction bases with no gene match: 4. The CDR3 loop is CASSRDRRYGYTF. CDR3 nucleotide sequence: TGTGCCAGCAGCCGGGACAGGCGATATGGCTACACCTTC.

A few counts support this clone. The CDR3 DNA reads as TGTGCCAGCACCCAGGCAAACACGGGGGAGCAGTACTTC. Its protein product is CASTQANTGEQYF. V gene TRBV6-5 combines with J gene TRBJ2-7; D is possibly TRBD2 (5 bases). CDR1 and CDR2 (germline): MNHEY, SVGAGI. The CDR3 length is 13 residues. V lost 7 bases, J lost 7 bases, and 17 bases lay in between.

The rearrangement uses TRBV6-1 and TRBJ2-4; tentative D call: TRBD2 (5 bases). V was pared by 9 bases and J by 0 bases, with 12 bases between. The CDR3 extends over 14 amino acids. From germline, CDR1 is MNHNS and CDR2 SASEGT. The CDR3 sequence: CASVWELAKNIQYF. Written as DNA, the CDR3 is TGTGCCAGTGTCTGGGAGCTAGCCAAAAACATTCAGTACTTC.

As regards this clone: One end of the junction fails to match germline, which may point to a read error. The genes are TRBV7-7 and TRBJ1-5, with D possibly being TRBD1 (5 bases). The CDR3 sequence is 17 residues long. Germline CDR1 and CDR2: SSHAT and FNYEAQ (reference sequence). The chain's CDR3 is CASSLGPLQPGGQPQHF. CDR3 nucleotides: TGTGCTAGCAGCTTAGGACCCCTACAGCCGGGGGGTCAGCCCCAGCATTTT.

The genes are TRBV5-1 and TRBJ2-5; D gene ambiguous. CDR3 size: 16 residues. Germline values: CDR1 SGHRS, CDR2 YFSETQ. Between the trimmed V and J ends, which lost 0 bases and 2 bases, there was a span of 14 bases. DNA for the CDR3: TGCGCCAGCAGCTTGGCCGCCTTTGGCGGACAAGAGACCCAGTACTTC. This gives the protein CASSLAAFGGQETQYF.

This chain connects TRBV19 to TRBJ2-3; 7 bases map to TRBD2. The CDR3 is 15 amino acids. V dropped 4 bases and J dropped 2; count of bases not matched to a gene: 6. Looked up from germline, CDR1 is LNHDA and CDR2 is SQIVND (reference sequence). CDR3 nucleotide sequence: TGTGCCAGTAGTAGGAGGGAGGGATCCACAGATACGCAGTATTTT. This translates into CASSRREGSTDTQYF.

The V and J genes are TRBV7-5 and TRBJ1-1. TRBV7-5 is an annotated pseudogene. This CDR3 region has 14 residues. In nucleotides, the CDR3 is TGTGCCAGAAGCGTGGGGGACTCTCCCTGGGAAGCTTTCTTT. Translated: CARSVGDSPWEAFF.

This sequence joins TRBV21-1 and TRBJ2-7; the D call TRBD2 from the table was never checked on the DNA. TRBV21-1 is a listed pseudogene. The CDR3 has 16 amino acids. CDR3 DNA: TGTGCCAGCAGCAACCCCCCGGGTTCACCCCTACGAGGGCAGTACTTC. Protein product: CASSNPPGSPLRGQYF.

The V call is TRBV6-1, the J call TRBJ2-3, with 8 bases aligning to TRBD1. The ends lost 4 bases at V and 4 bases at J; junction bases unmatched: 4. Germline V CDR1 and CDR2: MNHNS, SASEGT. The CDR3 consists of 14 residues. Here the CDR3 reads CASSGAGGSDTQYF. Here the CDR3 DNA reads TGTGCCAGCAGTGGGGCAGGGGGCTCAGATACGCAGTATTTT.

This clone showed up just a few times. The chain uses TRBV4-3 and TRBJ1-2; 8 nucleotides match TRBD1. V lost 2 bases and J lost 4; bases outside the gene matches: 6. Germline V gives CDR1 LGHNA, CDR2 YSLEER. The CDR3 extends over 15 amino acids. In DNA form, the CDR3 reads TGCGCCAGCAGCCAACCGGGACAGGCCCCCTATGGCTACACCTTC. This translates into CASSQPGQAPYGYTF.

This chain links TRBV28 with TRBJ1-5; 7 nucleotides agree with TRBD1. Germline V lookup: CDR1 MDHEN, CDR2 SYDVKM. With V trimmed by 6 bases and J by 6 bases, 11 bases remained unmatched. The CDR3 spans 15 residues. CDR3 DNA: TGTGCCAGCAGCCCCAAGATGACAGGGAGTCAGCCCCAGCATTTT. Protein: CASSPKMTGSQPQHF.